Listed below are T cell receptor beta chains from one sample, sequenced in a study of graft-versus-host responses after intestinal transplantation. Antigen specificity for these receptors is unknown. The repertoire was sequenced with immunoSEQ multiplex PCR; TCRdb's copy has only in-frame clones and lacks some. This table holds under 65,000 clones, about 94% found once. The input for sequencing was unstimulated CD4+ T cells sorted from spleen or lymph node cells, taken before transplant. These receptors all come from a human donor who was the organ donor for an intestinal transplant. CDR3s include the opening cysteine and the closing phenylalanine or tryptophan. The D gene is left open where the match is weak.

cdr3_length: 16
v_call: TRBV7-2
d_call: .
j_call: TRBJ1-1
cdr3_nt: TGTGCCAGCAGCACACCCTACGACAGTTTGAACACTGAAGCTTTCTTT
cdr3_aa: CASSTPYDSLNTEAFF

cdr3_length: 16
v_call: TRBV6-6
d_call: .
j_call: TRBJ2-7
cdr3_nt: TGTGCCAGCAGTTCGAGCAGGGGGGAAAAGACCTACGAGCAGTACTTC
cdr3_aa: CASSSSRGEKTYEQYF

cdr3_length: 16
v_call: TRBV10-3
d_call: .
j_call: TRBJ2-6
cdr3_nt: TGTGCCATCAGTGAACAGAGGTACTCTGGGGCCAACGTCCTGACTTTC
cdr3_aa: CAISEQRYSGANVLTF

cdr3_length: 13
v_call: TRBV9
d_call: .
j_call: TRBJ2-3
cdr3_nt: TGTGCCAGCAGCAGCCAGTATCCAGATACGCAGTATTTT
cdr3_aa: CASSSQYPDTQYF

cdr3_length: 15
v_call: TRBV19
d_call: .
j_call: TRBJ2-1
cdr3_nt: TGTGCCAGTTGTTCCCGCGACGGGATAAACAATGAGCAGTTCTTC
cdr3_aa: CASCSRDGINNEQFF

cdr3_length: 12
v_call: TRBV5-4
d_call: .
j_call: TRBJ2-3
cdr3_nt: TGTGCCAGCAGCGCTGATCTAAATACGCAGTATTTT
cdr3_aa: CASSADLNTQYF

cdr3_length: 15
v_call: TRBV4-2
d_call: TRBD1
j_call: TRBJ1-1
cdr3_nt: TGTGCCAGCAGCCACGCCGGACAGGGGAACACTGAAGCTTTCTTT
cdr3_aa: CASSHAGQGNTEAFF

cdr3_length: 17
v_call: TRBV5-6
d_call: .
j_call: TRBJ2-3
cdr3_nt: TGTGCCAGCAGCTTGGTACAGAAGCAGGCTAGCACAGATACGCAGTATTTT
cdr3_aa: CASSLVQKQASTDTQYF

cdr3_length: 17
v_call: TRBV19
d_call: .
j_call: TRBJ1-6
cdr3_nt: TGTGCCAGTAGTCCTCGACAGACTCGCTCCTATAATTCACCCCTCCACTTT
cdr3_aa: CASSPRQTRSYNSPLHF

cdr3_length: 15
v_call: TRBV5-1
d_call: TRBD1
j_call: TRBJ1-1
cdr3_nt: TGCGCCAGCAGCTTGCTACAGGGGTTGAACACTGAAGCTTTCTTT
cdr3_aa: CASSLLQGLNTEAFF

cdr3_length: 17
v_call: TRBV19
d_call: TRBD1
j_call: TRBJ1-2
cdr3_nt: TGTGCCAGTAGTATAGGTGGGGCAGGGGGCCTTAACTATGGCTACACCTTC
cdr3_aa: CASSIGGAGGLNYGYTF

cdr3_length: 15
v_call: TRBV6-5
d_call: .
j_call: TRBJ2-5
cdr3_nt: TGTGCCAGCAGGCGAGCCCCCCGTACCCAAGAGACCCAGTACTTC
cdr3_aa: CASRRAPRTQETQYF

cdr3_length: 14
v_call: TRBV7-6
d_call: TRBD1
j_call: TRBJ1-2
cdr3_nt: TGTGCCAGCAGCTTGGCGGACAGGGTCGAAGGCTACACCTTC
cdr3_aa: CASSLADRVEGYTF

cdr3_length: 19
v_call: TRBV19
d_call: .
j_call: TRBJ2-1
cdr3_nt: TGTGCCAGTAGTAGTGAGCGCCGTGAAACCTTTAGCTCCTACAATGAGCAGTTCTTC
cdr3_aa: CASSSERRETFSSYNEQFF

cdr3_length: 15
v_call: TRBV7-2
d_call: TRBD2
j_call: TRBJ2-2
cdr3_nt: TGTGCCAGCAGCCTGGGACTATATAACACCGGGGAGCTGTTTTTT
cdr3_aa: CASSLGLYNTGELFF